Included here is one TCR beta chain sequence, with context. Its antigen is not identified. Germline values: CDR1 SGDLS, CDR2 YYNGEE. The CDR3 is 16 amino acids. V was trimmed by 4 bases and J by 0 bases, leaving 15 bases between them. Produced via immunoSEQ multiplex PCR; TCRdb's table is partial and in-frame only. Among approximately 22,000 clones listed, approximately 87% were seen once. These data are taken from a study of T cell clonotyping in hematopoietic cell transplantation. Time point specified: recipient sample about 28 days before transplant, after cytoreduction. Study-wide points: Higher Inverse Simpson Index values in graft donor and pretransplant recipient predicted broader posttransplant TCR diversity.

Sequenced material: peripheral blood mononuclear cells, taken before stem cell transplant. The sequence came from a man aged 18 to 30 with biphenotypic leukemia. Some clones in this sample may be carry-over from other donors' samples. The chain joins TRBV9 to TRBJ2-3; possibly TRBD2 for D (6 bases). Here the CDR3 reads CASSPFSGSSTDTQYF. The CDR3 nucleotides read TGTGCCAGCAGCCCTTTTAGCGGCTCTAGCACAGATACGCAGTATTTT.